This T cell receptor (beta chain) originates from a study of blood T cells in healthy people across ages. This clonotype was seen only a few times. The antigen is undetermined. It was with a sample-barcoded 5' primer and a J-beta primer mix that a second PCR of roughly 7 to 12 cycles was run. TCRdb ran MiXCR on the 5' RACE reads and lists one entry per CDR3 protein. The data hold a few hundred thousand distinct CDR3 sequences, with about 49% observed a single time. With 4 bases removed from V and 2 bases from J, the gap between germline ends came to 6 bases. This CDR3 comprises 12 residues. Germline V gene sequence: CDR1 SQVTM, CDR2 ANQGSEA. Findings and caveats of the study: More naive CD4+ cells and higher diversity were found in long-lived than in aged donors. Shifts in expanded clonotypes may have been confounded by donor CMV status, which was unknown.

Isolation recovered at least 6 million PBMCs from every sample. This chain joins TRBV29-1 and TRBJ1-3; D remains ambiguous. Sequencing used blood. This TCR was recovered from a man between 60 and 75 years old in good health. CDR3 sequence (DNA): TGCAGCGTTGGAGGAACTGGAAACACCATATATTTT. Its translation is CSVGGTGNTIYF.